The 21 T cell receptor beta chains below come from one sample, sequenced in a study of PD-1 blockade in classical Hodgkin lymphoma. The time point denotes: cycle 4 day 1 (C4D1), after six to seven weeks of nivolumab. Each and every patient relapsed after autologous stem cell transplantation, and patients got differing brentuximab vedotin exposure. The repertoire was sequenced with immunoSEQ multiplex PCR; TCRdb's copy has only in-frame clones and lacks some. The sample has 20,000 to 25,000 clones, roughly 80% seen once. The sequencing here drew on peripheral blood mononuclear cells (PBMCs), taken before the fourth cycle of nivolumab. All receptors derive from a human donor with classical Hodgkin lymphoma.

V usage is TRBV6-6 and J usage is TRBJ2-2; 7 bases agree with TRBD1. CDR1 and CDR2 (germline): MNHNY, SVGAGI (reference sequence). The CDR3 runs to 14 residues. With 0 bases clipped from V and 6 bases from J, the junction kept 1 base outside the gene matches. As DNA, the CDR3 is TGTGCCAGCAGTTACTCCCAGGGGGCCGGGGAGCTGTTTTTT. Protein product: CASSYSQGAGELFF.

The chain is built from TRBV11-2 and TRBJ2-7; D gene uncertain. This CDR3 is 12 amino acids long. Per the germline V gene, CDR1 is SGHAT and CDR2 is FQNNGV. V dropped 0 bases and J dropped 4 bases, with 4 bases sitting between them. CDR3 region: CASSLEWYEQYF. In nucleotides, the CDR3 is TGTGCCAGCAGCTTAGAATGGTACGAGCAGTACTTC.

The V call is TRBV2, the J call TRBJ1-4; a possible D gene is TRBD1 (6 bases). V lost 8 bases to trimming and J lost 4 bases, with 17 bases between them. The length of the CDR3 is 15 residues. CDR1 SNHLY and CDR2 FYNNEI come from the germline V gene. This CDR3 is CASGELQGLNEKLFF. The CDR3 nucleotides are TGTGCCAGCGGGGAACTACAGGGACTTAATGAAAAACTGTTTTTT. Based on the CDR3 plus reference TRBV2 and TRBJ1-4, the full variable domain is EPEVTQTPSHQVTQMGQEVILRCVPISNHLYFYWYRQILGQKVEFLVSFYNNEISEKSEIFDDQFSVERPDGSNFTLKIRSTKLEDSAMYFCASGELQGLNEKLFFGSGTQLSVL.

The rearrangement links TRBV11-1 to TRBJ2-3; D tentatively fits TRBD1 or TRBD2 (6 bases each). The V end was cut by 4 bases, the J end by 2 bases, with 13 bases between. This CDR3 has 15 residues. Germline CDR1 SGHAT, CDR2 FQDESV (reference sequence). CDR3 coding DNA: TGTGCCAGCAGCTCTAGGGGGGAACCCACAGATACGCAGTATTTT. Translated, it gives CASSSRGEPTDTQYF.

The V and J genes are TRBV6-5 and TRBJ2-2; D remains unclear. This CDR3 contains 15 residues. The V gene lost 5 bases and the J gene lost 3 bases, with 13 bases spanning the gap. CDR1 is MNHEY and CDR2 is SVGAGI in the germline V gene. The CDR3: CASSTPWKDTGELFF. The CDR3 coding sequence is TGTGCCAGCAGTACCCCTTGGAAGGACACCGGGGAGCTGTTTTTT.

The chain couples TRBV15 to TRBJ2-5, with TRBD1 matching 7 bases. CDR3 length: 15 amino acids. The J segment lost 7 bases and the V segment lost 2 bases, leaving 10 bases of the junction unmatched. Germline-derived CDR1 and CDR2 are LNHNV and YYDKDF (reference sequence). For the CDR3, the DNA is TGTGCCACCAGCAGACTGGGACAGCCCACGGGGACCCAGTACTTC. It codes for CATSRLGQPTGTQYF.

This clone was seen only once. This sequence joins TRBV28 and TRBJ1-2; D is uncertain. The CDR3 is 15 amino acids. V was pared by 6 bases and J by 5 bases, with 19 bases between. Looked up from germline, CDR1 is MDHEN and CDR2 is SYDVKM. The CDR3 nucleotides read TGTGCCAGCAGACCTGCCACGAGCTGGGCTTATGGCTACACCTTC. Amino acid sequence: CASRPATSWAYGYTF.

The rearrangement links TRBV2 to TRBJ2-7; D is possibly TRBD2 (7 bases). CDR1 is SNHLY and CDR2 is FYNNEI in the germline V gene. Trimming removed 7 bases at V and 7 bases at J, with 20 bases between. The CDR3 length is 14 residues. CDR3 loop: CASISGRGAGEQYF. The CDR3 DNA sequence: TGTGCCAGCATATCTGGCCGGGGGGCGGGGGAGCAGTACTTC.

J is TRBJ2-1 and V is TRBV5-1; TRBD1 might be the D (5 bases). Trimming left V 4 bases short and J 0 bases short, with 11 bases between. The CDR3 extends over 15 amino acids. In germline, CDR1 is SGHRS, CDR2 YFSETQ. The CDR3 loop is CASSKTAGSYNEQFF. The CDR3 region has the DNA TGCGCCAGCAGCAAGACAGCCGGCTCCTACAATGAGCAGTTCTTC.

This chain uses TRBV28 with TRBJ1-5, with D possibly TRBD1 on 5 matching bases. Trimming pared 3 bases from V and 7 bases from J, leaving 19 bases between. The length of the CDR3 is 16 residues. CDR1 MDHEN and CDR2 SYDVKM come from the germline V gene. The CDR3 loop reads CASSFPGHPREQPQHF. The CDR3 DNA reads as TGTGCCAGCAGTTTTCCCGGACACCCACGGGAACAGCCCCAGCATTTT.

This clone was seen only once. The chain combines TRBV28 with TRBJ1-6; D is possibly TRBD1 (6 bases). Trimming left V 8 bases short and J 7 bases short, with 15 bases between. This CDR3 is built from 14 residues. Germline loops: CDR1 MDHEN, CDR2 SYDVKM. The CDR3 coding sequence is TGTGCCAGCGGACAGATGACCGTAAATTCACCCCTCCACTTT. The encoded protein is CASGQMTVNSPLHF.

This chain joins TRBV7-9 and TRBJ1-1; 8 bases fit TRBD1. V dropped 5 bases and J dropped 3; count of bases not matched to a gene: 5. This CDR3 is 14 amino acids long. Germline CDR1 and CDR2: SEHNR and FQNEAQ (reference sequence). This CDR3 is CASSRQGMHTEAFF. CDR3 sequence (DNA): TGTGCCAGCAGCCGACAGGGGATGCACACTGAAGCTTTCTTT.

The rearrangement uses TRBV7-2 and TRBJ2-1, with D possibly matching TRBD1 (6 bases). Trimming stripped 5 bases from V and 6 bases from J, with 17 bases between. There are 15 residues in the CDR3. Germline CDR1 and CDR2: SGHTA and FQGNSA. The CDR3 region is CASSQDSGTLNEQFF. CDR3 nucleotide sequence: TGTGCCAGCAGCCAGGATTCTGGGACACTCAATGAGCAGTTCTTC.

The V call is TRBV7-2, the J call TRBJ1-5; D is uncertain. CDR3 size: 13 residues. V lost 5 bases to trimming and J lost 5 bases, with 10 bases between them. Germline lookup yields CDR1 SGHTA and CDR2 FQGNSA. As DNA, the CDR3 is TGTGCCAGCAGCCTAGGGAGTGATCAGCCCCAGCATTTT. Amino acid sequence: CASSLGSDQPQHF.

As DNA, the CDR3 is TGCACCCTGGGGGCAGCCGACTCTAGCACAGATACGCAGTATTTT. Its protein product is CTLGAADSSTDTQYF. The V gene is TRBV29-1, the J gene TRBJ2-3; weak D call: TRBD1 (6 bases). The CDR3 loop spans 15 amino acids. Germline V lookup: CDR1 SQVTM, CDR2 ANQGSEA.

This clone was detected only a few times. The V and J genes are TRBV25-1 and TRBJ2-1; D unclear. Trimming took off 3 bases at V and 4 bases at J, with 7 bases between the two ends. Per germline, CDR1 MGHDK and CDR2 SYGVNS. This CDR3 region has 13 residues. The CDR3 protein is CASSDYFYNEQFF. The CDR3, as DNA: TGTGCCAGCAGTGATTACTTTTACAATGAGCAGTTCTTC.

The J gene is TRBJ2-5, the V gene TRBV2; tentative D call: TRBD2 (5 bases). Germline loops: CDR1 SNHLY, CDR2 FYNNEI. V lost 8 bases, J lost 3 bases, and 10 bases lay in between. The CDR3 covers 12 residues. CDR3 coding DNA: TGTGCCAGCCTAGCCTCGAAAGAGACCCAGTACTTC. Amino acid sequence: CASLASKETQYF.

The chain carries TRBV7-2 and TRBJ1-2; no clear D gene. Looked up from germline, CDR1 is SGHTA and CDR2 is FQGNSA. The V and J ends lost 0 bases and 4 bases respectively, with 12 bases between them. This CDR3 spans 15 amino acids. This CDR3 reads CASSLAGKSLYGYTF. CDR3 DNA: TGTGCCAGCAGCTTAGCGGGGAAGTCCCTCTATGGCTACACCTTC.

The chain uses TRBV30 and TRBJ1-3; D gene unclear. The V gene lost 0 bases and the J gene lost 3 bases, with 3 bases spanning the gap. The CDR3 consists of 12 residues. The germline V gene encodes CDR1 GTSNPN and CDR2 SVGIG (reference sequence). The CDR3 loop reads CAWSVGGNTIYF. The CDR3 DNA sequence: TGTGCCTGGAGTGTAGGTGGAAACACCATATATTTT.

The CDR3 loop reads CASTLDSPEAFF. CDR3 sequence (DNA): TGTGCCAGCACCCTAGACAGCCCAGAAGCTTTCTTT. V is TRBV6-1 and J is TRBJ1-1, with D possibly matching TRBD1 (5 bases). Trimming pared 7 bases from V and 8 bases from J, leaving 14 bases between. The CDR3 is 12 residues long. CDR1 is MNHNS, CDR2 SASEGT, per germline.

The chain has TRBV6-1 and TRBJ2-7; TRBD2 might be the D (6 bases). Between the trimmed V and J ends, which lost 0 bases and 0 bases, there was a span of 9 bases. The CDR3 has 15 amino acids. Germline V gene sequence: CDR1 MNHNS, CDR2 SASEGT. CDR3 residues: CASSEAAGSSYEQYF. The CDR3 nucleotides read TGTGCCAGCAGTGAAGCCGCGGGGAGCTCCTACGAGCAGTACTTC.